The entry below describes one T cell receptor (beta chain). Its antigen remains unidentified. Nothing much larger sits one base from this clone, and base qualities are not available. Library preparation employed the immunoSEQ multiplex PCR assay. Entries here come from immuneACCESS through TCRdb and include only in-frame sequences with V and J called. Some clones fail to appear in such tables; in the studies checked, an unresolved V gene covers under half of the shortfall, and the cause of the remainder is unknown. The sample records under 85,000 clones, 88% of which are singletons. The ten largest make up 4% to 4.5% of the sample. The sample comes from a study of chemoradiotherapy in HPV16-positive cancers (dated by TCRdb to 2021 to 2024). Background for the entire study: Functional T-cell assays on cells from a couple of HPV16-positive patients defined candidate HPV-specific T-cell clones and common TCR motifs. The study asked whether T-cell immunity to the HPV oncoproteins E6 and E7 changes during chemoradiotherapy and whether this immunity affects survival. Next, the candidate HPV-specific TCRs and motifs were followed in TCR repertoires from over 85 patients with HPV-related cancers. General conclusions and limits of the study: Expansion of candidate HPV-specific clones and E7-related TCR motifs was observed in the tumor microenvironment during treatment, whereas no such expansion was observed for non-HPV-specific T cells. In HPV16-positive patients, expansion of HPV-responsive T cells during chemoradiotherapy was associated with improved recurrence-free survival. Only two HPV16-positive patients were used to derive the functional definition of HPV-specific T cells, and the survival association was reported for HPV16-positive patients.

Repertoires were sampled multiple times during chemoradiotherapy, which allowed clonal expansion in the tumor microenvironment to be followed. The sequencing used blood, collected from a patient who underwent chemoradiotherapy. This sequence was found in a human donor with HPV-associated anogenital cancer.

This receptor carries the CDR3 CASSTTRGRTEAFF. DNA sequence: TGTGCCAGCAGCACCACTCGAGGGAGGACTGAAGCTTTCTTT. Recombination linked TRBV11-2 to TRBJ1-1; no D gene call is confident. Sequences SGHAT (CDR1) and FQNNGV (CDR2) are obtained from the germline V gene. The junction carries 15 bases between V and J, which are trimmed by 5 bases and 5 bases respectively. Reading from cysteine to phenylalanine, the CDR3 counts 14 amino acids. Only the CDR3 DNA stays, 42 bases, in frame from base 1.